The 24 T cell receptor beta chains below come from one sample, sequenced in a study of CD8 T cells in Susac syndrome. A quantity of about 0.5 to 1 ug RNA underwent reverse transcription using random hexamers. TCRdb re-derived calls from the immunoSEQ multiplex PCR reads in MiXCR, one entry per CDR3 protein. The sample contains around 280,000 distinct CDR3 sequences, more than 75% of which appear only once. Sequenced material: CD8+ T cells from PBMCs. All receptors come from a human donor with multiple sclerosis.

V usage is TRBV24-1 and J usage is TRBJ2-3; TRBD1 might be the D (6 bases). The germline CDR1 and CDR2 sequences are KGHDR and SFDVKD. V was pared by 4 bases and J by 6 bases, with 10 bases between. This CDR3 region has 13 residues. The CDR3 here is CATSDPGEDTQYF. CDR3 sequence (DNA): TGTGCCACCAGTGACCCAGGGGAGGATACGCAGTATTTT.

This chain uses TRBV29-1 with TRBJ2-1; 10 bases agree with TRBD2. Per the germline V gene, CDR1 is SQVTM and CDR2 is ANQGSEA. Trimming cost V 0 bases and J 4 bases; bases outside gene matches: 9. The length of the CDR3 is 17 residues. The CDR3 coding sequence is TGCAGCGTTGAAGAATCGACTAGCGGGTGGTTATACAATGAGCAGTTCTTC. Its translation is CSVEESTSGWLYNEQFF.

The chain has TRBV9 and TRBJ2-1; perhaps TRBD1 as D (5 bases). V was clipped by 2 bases and J by 7 bases, with 13 bases between them. CDR3 length equals 14 residues. CDR1 is SGDLS and CDR2 is YYNGEE in the germline V gene. As DNA, the CDR3 is TGTGCCAGCAGCGTTGGGGCAGGGAAGAATGAGCAGTTCTTC. Translating gives CASSVGAGKNEQFF.

The V gene is TRBV20-1, the J gene TRBJ2-1, with 7 bases fitting TRBD2. The CDR3 is made up of 14 amino acids. J gave up 0 bases and V 3 bases, and 2 bases lay outside the gene matches. The germline gives CDR1 DFQATT, CDR2 SNEGSKA (reference sequence). The CDR3 DNA sequence: TGCAGTGCTAGGGCTAGCGGCTCCTACAATGAGCAGTTCTTC. This codes for CSARASGSYNEQFF.

This chain uses TRBV13 with TRBJ1-2, with 8 bases that match TRBD1. The CDR3 totals 13 residues. Germline V CDR1 and CDR2: PRHDT, FYEKMQ (reference sequence). Germline trimming cut 4 bases from V and 8 bases from J; bases unmatched to any gene: 6. In DNA form, the CDR3 reads TGTGCCAGCAGCTACCAGGGGGCCCGGGGCTACACCTTC. This encodes CASSYQGARGYTF.

The rearrangement joins TRBV7-9 to TRBJ2-3; weak D call: TRBD1 (5 bases). V was trimmed by 3 bases and J by 5 bases, leaving 15 bases between them. This CDR3 has 15 amino acids. Germline CDR1 reads SEHNR; CDR2 reads FQNEAQ (reference sequence). CDR3 sequence: CASSFLTGRGDTQYF. DNA for the CDR3: TGTGCCAGCAGCTTTCTGACTGGAAGGGGAGATACGCAGTATTTT.

The V call is TRBV28, the J call TRBJ2-1; no clear D. Germline CDR1 is MDHEN and CDR2 is SYDVKM. Trimming took 7 bases from V and 4 from J, leaving 8 bases between them. The CDR3 consists of 12 residues. The CDR3 sequence is CASIGRYNEQFF. The DNA for the CDR3 is TGTGCCAGCATAGGGCGGTACAATGAGCAGTTCTTC.

The chain is built from TRBV7-8 and TRBJ2-5; 10 bases are shared with TRBD2. V trimming: 6 bases; J trimming: 5 bases; junction bases outside the gene matches: 12. The V gene's germline CDR1 is SGHVS and CDR2 FQNEAQ. The CDR3 extends over 16 amino acids. CDR3 amino acids: CASSPGLAVVFETQYF. CDR3 DNA: TGTGCCAGCAGTCCCGGACTAGCGGTAGTTTTTGAGACCCAGTACTTC.

The V call is TRBV4-1, the J call TRBJ2-1; 15 bases align to TRBD2. This CDR3 is built from 17 residues. Germline V lookup: CDR1 MGHRA, CDR2 YSYEKL. With 1 base clipped from V and 7 bases from J, the junction kept 5 bases outside the gene matches. Here the CDR3 reads CASSQGTSGRAGNEQFF. The CDR3, as DNA: TGCGCCAGCAGCCAAGGGACTAGCGGGAGGGCGGGGAATGAGCAGTTCTTC.

This chain's CDR3 is CASSADLGNQPQHF. CDR3 sequence (DNA): TGTGCCAGCAGCGCCGACCTGGGCAATCAGCCCCAGCATTTT. J is TRBJ1-5 and V is TRBV9; no clear D gene. CDR1 is SGDLS and CDR2 is YYNGEE in the germline V gene. The CDR3 runs 14 residues. V dropped 3 bases and J dropped 2 bases, with 9 bases sitting between them.

The rearrangement uses TRBV7-8 and TRBJ2-7, with a tentative D call TRBD2 (5 bases). Per germline, CDR1 SGHVS and CDR2 FQNEAQ. Trimming left V 4 bases short and J 0 bases short, with 7 bases between. This CDR3 region has 13 residues. Here the CDR3 reads CASSWRSSYEQYF. CDR3 DNA sequence: TGTGCCAGCAGCTGGAGGAGCTCCTACGAGCAGTACTTC.

The V and J genes are TRBV6-1 and TRBJ2-1, with 7 bases identical to TRBD1. The V gene end was trimmed by 6 bases and the J gene end by 6 bases; junction bases not matched to a gene: 5. The germline V gene encodes CDR1 MNHNS and CDR2 SASEGT. CDR3 size: 13 residues. Here the CDR3 DNA reads TGTGCCAGCAGCCTCAGGGGGTTCAATGAGCAGTTCTTC. This gives the protein CASSLRGFNEQFF.

This clonotype has a handful of counts. The chain uses TRBV28 and TRBJ2-3, with 9 bases fitting TRBD2. This CDR3 region has 15 residues. With V trimmed by 6 bases and J by 1 base, 5 bases remained unmatched. In germline, CDR1 is MDHEN, CDR2 SYDVKM. The CDR3 protein is CASSPRTSGTDTQYF. The DNA of the CDR3 is TGTGCCAGCAGCCCCCGGACTAGCGGCACAGATACGCAGTATTTT. Together with reference TRBV28 and TRBJ2-3, the CDR3 gives the full variable domain: DVKVTQSSRYLVKRTGEKVFLECVQDMDHENMFWYRQDPGLGLRLIYFSYDVKMKEKGDIPEGYSVSREKKERFSLILESASTNQTSMYLCASSPRTSGTDTQYFGPGTRLTVL.

The chain links TRBV20-1 to TRBJ2-1; 9 bases match TRBD2. Germline V gene data show CDR1 as DFQATT and CDR2 as SNEGSKA (reference sequence). The CDR3 is 20 amino acids. V trimming: 3 bases; J trimming: 4 bases; junction bases outside the gene matches: 22. This CDR3 reads CSASYPVAGDVKLLYNEQFF. The CDR3 region has the DNA TGCAGTGCTAGTTACCCAGTAGCGGGAGATGTAAAACTTCTTTACAATGAGCAGTTCTTC.

The rearrangement uses TRBV28 and TRBJ2-7, with 8 bases matching TRBD2. J lost 1 base, V lost 6 bases, and 8 bases had no gene match. Germline CDR1 MDHEN, CDR2 SYDVKM. The CDR3 runs to 15 residues. As DNA, the CDR3 is TGTGCCAGCAGCCCAGCGGGAGAGAGATCCTACGAGCAGTACTTC. Translation gives CASSPAGERSYEQYF.

Only a few counts were recorded for this clonotype. This chain connects TRBV11-2 to TRBJ2-7, with a tentative D call TRBD2 (5 bases). V shed 1 base and J shed 3 bases, with 10 bases lying between them. The germline V gene encodes CDR1 SGHAT and CDR2 FQNNGV. The CDR3 contains 14 residues. CDR3: CASSLGRESYEQYF. For the CDR3, the DNA is TGTGCCAGCAGCTTAGGCCGGGAAAGCTACGAGCAGTACTTC.

This clonotype appeared once. This chain links TRBV5-5 with TRBJ1-5; no reliable D call. V was shortened by 4 bases and J by 2 bases, with 13 bases between the two germline ends. The CDR3 covers 15 residues. Germline CDR1 is SGHKS and CDR2 is YYEKEE (reference sequence). CDR3: CASSPGSRGNQPQHF. The DNA for the CDR3 is TGTGCCAGCAGCCCCGGCTCGCGGGGCAATCAGCCCCAGCATTTT.

This chain connects TRBV29-1 to TRBJ2-1, with 11 bases that match TRBD2. The CDR3 has 15 amino acids. J lost 4 bases, V lost 7 bases, and 9 bases had no gene match. Germline lookup yields CDR1 SQVTM and CDR2 ANQGSEA. The CDR3 DNA sequence: TGCAGCGCACTGACTAGCGGGAAGTATTACAATGAGCAGTTCTTC. It yields the protein CSALTSGKYYNEQFF.

This clonotype occurred a few times. The chain is built from TRBV28 and TRBJ2-5; possibly TRBD1 for D (5 bases). Trimming shortened V by 5 bases and J by 1 base, and 8 bases separated the two germline ends. Germline CDR1 and CDR2: MDHEN and SYDVKM. The CDR3 consists of 13 residues. The CDR3 DNA follows: TGTGCCAGCAGTAGACAGCTCCAAGAGACCCAGTACTTC. This translates into CASSRQLQETQYF.

The chain employs TRBV7-9 and TRBJ2-5; 10 bases line up with TRBD1. Trimming took 5 bases from V and 5 from J; bases not matched to a gene: 11. Germline values: CDR1 SEHNR, CDR2 FQNEAQ (reference sequence). The CDR3 spans 16 residues. CDR3 protein: CASSRPRDRGFETQYF. The CDR3 DNA follows: TGTGCCAGCAGCCGGCCCAGGGACAGGGGCTTCGAGACCCAGTACTTC.

The CDR3 bases are TGTGCCAGCAGCCAAGTGCCAGGGGCTAACTCCTACGAGCAGTACTTC. Encoded protein: CASSQVPGANSYEQYF. The rearrangement uses TRBV14 and TRBJ2-7; D may be TRBD1 (6 bases). V gave up 1 base and J gave up 0 bases, with 13 bases separating them. The CDR3 runs to 16 residues. Germline V gives CDR1 SGHDN, CDR2 FVKESK.

The chain combines TRBV27 with TRBJ1-5, with D uncertain. V lost 4 bases, J lost 1 base, and 11 bases lay in between. The CDR3 is made up of 15 amino acids. Germline V gene lookup returns CDR1 MNHEY and CDR2 SMNVEV (reference sequence). In DNA form, the CDR3 reads TGTGCCAGCAGTTCGACCCGAGGGAGCAATCAGCCCCAGCATTTT. Its translation: CASSSTRGSNQPQHF.

This sequence joins TRBV2 and TRBJ1-3; D is possibly TRBD1 (5 bases). Deletions cut 3 bases from V and 2 bases from J, with 8 bases between. Germline V gives CDR1 SNHLY, CDR2 FYNNEI. This CDR3 has 14 amino acids. The CDR3 is CASSDREAGNTIYF. CDR3 DNA sequence: TGTGCCAGCAGTGACAGGGAGGCTGGAAACACCATATATTTT.

As to this clonotype: At one end, the junction sequence differs from germline, possibly due to a read error. The chain employs TRBV5-1 and TRBJ2-7; 7 positions agree with TRBD1. Germline CDR1 and CDR2: SGHRS and YFSETQ. This CDR3 comprises 19 residues. CDR3 residues: CASSLESPTRYRGSHEQYF. CDR3 bases: TGCGCCAGCAGCTTGGAATCCCCCACGCGTTACAGGGGCTCCCACGAGCAGTACTTC.